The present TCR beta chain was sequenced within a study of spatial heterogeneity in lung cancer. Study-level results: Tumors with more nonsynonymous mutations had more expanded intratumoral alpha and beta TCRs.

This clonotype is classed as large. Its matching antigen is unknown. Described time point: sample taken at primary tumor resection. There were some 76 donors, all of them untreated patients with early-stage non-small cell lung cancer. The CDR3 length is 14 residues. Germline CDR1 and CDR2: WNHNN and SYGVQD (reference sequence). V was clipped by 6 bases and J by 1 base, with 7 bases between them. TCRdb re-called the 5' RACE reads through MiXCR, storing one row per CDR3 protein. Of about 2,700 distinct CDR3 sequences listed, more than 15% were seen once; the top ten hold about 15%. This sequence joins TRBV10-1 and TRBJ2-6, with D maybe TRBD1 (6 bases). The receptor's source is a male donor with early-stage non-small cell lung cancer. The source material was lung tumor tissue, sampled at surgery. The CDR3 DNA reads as TGCGCCAGCAGCACAGGGTCTGGGGCCAACGTCCTGACTTTC. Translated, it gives CASSTGSGANVLTF.